This TCR beta chain appears in the sequencing data of a study of kidney transplant recipient with SARS-CoV-2 infection. The V segment lost 5 bases and the J segment 2 bases; nucleotides outside the gene matches: 5. This CDR3 comprises 16 residues. TCRdb re-derived calls from the reads in MiXCR, one entry per CDR3 protein. This sample yields approximately 240,000 distinct CDR3 sequences, of which about 28% are seen a single time; more than 6.5% belongs to the top ten. This sequence joins TRBV12-3 or TRBV12-4 and TRBJ2-1; the match to TRBD2 covers 11 bases. The material sequenced was a blood sample, taken at baseline and on day 111 from a kidney transplant recipient. This receptor was identified in a young adult male patient who had COVID-19 and was a kidney transplant recipient. Certain T cells may be donor cells from the graft. This CDR3 reads CASSALAGGTYNEQFF. The DNA for the CDR3 is TGTGCCAGCAGTGCGCTAGCGGGGGGAACCTACAATGAGCAGTTCTTC.